This TCR beta chain was sequenced for a study of cytomegalovirus exposure and HLA in healthy donors. Notes on the study in general: Later analysis associated a missense DCLRE1C variant with TCR beta V- and J-gene trimming.

The table lists this clone with a few counts. Its antigen is not known. Deletions cut 2 bases from V and 1 base from J, with 6 bases between. The germline CDR1 and CDR2 sequences are MNHEY and SMNVEV (reference sequence). The CDR3 has 14 amino acids. The PCR made use of 60 Vbeta and 13 Jbeta primers. The data were produced by immunoSEQ multiplex PCR, yet TCRdb's version contains in-frame clones alone and is incomplete. This table holds roughly 150,000 clones, over 70% found once. The source of this sequence is a male donor in good health and CMV-seronegative. The J gene is TRBJ2-1, the V gene TRBV27; D unresolved. Input material: PBMCs. CDR3 in DNA: TGTGCCAGCAGTTTAACTTATTCCTACAATGAGCAGTTCTTC. It translates to CASSLTYSYNEQFF.